Listed here is a single TCR beta chain. Germline V lookup: CDR1 LGHNA, CDR2 YNFKEQ. Trimming at V came to 2 bases and at J to 8 bases, leaving 4 bases not matched to a gene. The CDR3 sequence is 15 residues long. Sequenced by immunoSEQ multiplex PCR; TCRdb stores in-frame clones only, minus some. Among some 90,000 clones listed, roughly 80% were seen once. The data are from a study of a mutant IDH1 vaccine in newly diagnosed glioma. Regarding time point: baseline, week 1 (first vaccination visit). Treatment: pre-vaccination baseline after standard-of-care therapy. There were new WHO grade 3 or 4 astrocytomas in the donors, and these were IDH1-mutant and ATRX-lost.

This chain uses TRBV4-2 with TRBJ1-4; 11 bases match TRBD1. This sequence was found in a man in his forties with glioma. Some clones in this sample may be carry-over from other donors' samples. The sequences come from PBMCs, collected from a glioma patient treated with radiotherapy, temozolomide or both. Here the CDR3 reads CASSQLGTGGEKLFF. The CDR3 nucleotides read TGTGCCAGCAGCCAACTGGGGACAGGGGGAGAAAAACTGTTTTTT.